This entry lists 8 T cell receptor beta chains sequenced from one sample in a study of blood T cell repertoires in COVID-19 (dated by TCRdb to 2020 to 2022). Library creation used the immunoSEQ multiplex PCR assay. Entries here come from immuneACCESS through TCRdb and include only in-frame sequences with V and J called. Some clones fail to appear in such tables; in the studies checked, an unresolved V gene covers under half of the shortfall, and the cause of the remainder is unknown. The sample has fewer than 80,000 clones on record, approximately 86% of them singletons. Jointly, the top ten make up approximately 5.8% of the sample. The sample taken for sequencing was peripheral blood. These receptors were taken from a man of 80 years or more with COVID-19, enrolled during active disease.

This clone has a handful of counts. The chain uses TRBV5-1 and TRBJ1-2; 8 bases map to TRBD1. Germline V lookup: CDR1 SGHRS, CDR2 YFSETQ. The junction had 4 bases not matched to a gene; V was cut back by 3 bases and J by 6 bases. CDR3 size: 13 residues. CDR3: CASSWTGNDGYTF. As DNA, the CDR3 is TGCGCCAGCAGCTGGACAGGGAACGATGGCTACACCTTC.

This clone was seen more than once but under ten times. The V gene is TRBV6-4, the J gene TRBJ2-5, with D possibly TRBD1 on 6 matching bases. Looked up from germline, CDR1 is MRHNA and CDR2 is SNTAGT. V shed 6 bases and J shed 4 bases, with 12 bases lying between them. CDR3 size: 13 residues. CDR3 coding DNA: TGTGCCAGCAGCCTACAGGGTGGAGAGACCCAGTACTTC. Amino acid sequence: CASSLQGGETQYF.

The CDR3 DNA follows: TGTGCCAGCAGCTTTGGCCAGGTGAACACTGAAGCTTTCTTT. Translating it yields CASSFGQVNTEAFF. V is TRBV11-3 and J is TRBJ1-1; D is unresolved. The V end lost 3 bases, the J end lost 0 bases, and 8 bases lay between the germline ends. In germline, CDR1 is SGHNT, CDR2 YENEEA. CDR3 size: 14 residues.

This clone occurred once. J is TRBJ1-2 and V is TRBV28, with 7 bases matching TRBD1. V lost 5 bases and J lost 5; bases outside the gene matches: 2. The CDR3 consists of 12 residues. The germline V gene has CDR1 MDHEN and CDR2 SYDVKM. The CDR3 is CASSGTAYGYTF. CDR3 DNA sequence: TGTGCCAGCAGTGGGACAGCTTATGGCTACACCTTC.

The chain has TRBV19 and TRBJ1-4; D is perhaps TRBD1 (5 bases). This CDR3 region has 16 residues. CDR1 is LNHDA, CDR2 SQIVND, per germline (reference sequence). V lost 5 bases and J 2 bases, leaving 15 bases between the germline ends. The CDR3 bases are TGTGCCAGTAGTGCCTCCAGTGGGGGGACTAATGAAAAACTGTTTTTT. This translates into CASSASSGGTNEKLFF.

V gene TRBV2 combines with J gene TRBJ2-5, with TRBD1 matching over 7 bases. The CDR3 has 15 amino acids. Germline CDR1 and CDR2: SNHLY and FYNNEI. Losses at the gene ends were 0 bases for V and 5 bases for J; bases not matched to a gene: 6. CDR3 sequence: CASSEANRGEETQYF. The DNA for the CDR3 is TGTGCCAGCAGTGAAGCGAACAGGGGAGAGGAGACCCAGTACTTC.

The CDR3 here is CASSLGRSTGELFF. DNA for the CDR3: TGCGCCAGCAGCTTGGGTAGGAGCACCGGGGAGCTGTTTTTT. The rearrangement uses TRBV5-1 and TRBJ2-2; no firm D call. CDR1 is SGHRS and CDR2 is YFSETQ in the germline V gene. This CDR3 has 14 residues. Between the trimmed V and J ends, which lost 0 bases and 4 bases, there was a span of 7 bases.

V and J are TRBV5-6 and TRBJ2-7; 7 bases are shared with TRBD1. Germline V CDR1 and CDR2: SGHDT, YYEEEE. CDR3 length: 12 residues. J gave up 6 bases and V 1 base, and 1 base lay outside the gene matches. The CDR3 loop reads CASSLTGAEQYF. The DNA for the CDR3 is TGTGCCAGCAGCTTGACAGGGGCCGAGCAGTACTTC.